The 23 T cell receptor beta chains presented below share a single source sample, sequenced in a study of T-cell reconstitution after alpha-beta-depleted transplantation in children. Preparing the TCRbeta library involved the use of unique molecular identifiers. Each CDR3 protein gets one entry after TCRdb re-called the PCR reads with MiXCR. The sample carries around 93,000 distinct CDR3 sequences, 7% to 10% recorded once. The material sequenced was PBMCs from the stem cell graft donor, taken from the stem cell graft. These receptor sequences come from a human donor who donated a stem cell graft to a child with congenital amegakaryocytic thrombocytopenia.

The chain is built from TRBV12-3 or TRBV12-4 and TRBJ1-2; TRBD1 aligns across 10 bases. This CDR3 is built from 14 residues. J lost 4 bases, V lost 6 bases, and 5 bases had no gene match. The DNA for the CDR3 is TGTGCCAGCAGCCTGGACAGGGGGGCCTATGGCTACACCTTC. Translating gives CASSLDRGAYGYTF.

J is TRBJ1-1 and V is TRBV2, with a possible D match to TRBD1 (5 bases). CDR1 SNHLY and CDR2 FYNNEI come from the germline V gene. The CDR3 extends over 10 amino acids. Trimming took 9 bases from V and 6 from J, leaving 8 bases between them. For the CDR3, the DNA is TGTGCCAGTGGGGGAGCTGAAGCTTTCTTT. Its translation: CASGGAEAFF.

This clonotype was detected a few times. CDR3 bases: TGTGCCAGCAGTTTAGGACAGGGGGCTAACATTCAGTACTTC. It is translated as CASSLGQGANIQYF. The chain combines TRBV27 with TRBJ2-4, with 11 nucleotides matching TRBD1. This CDR3 spans 14 amino acids. Germline V gene lookup returns CDR1 MNHEY and CDR2 SMNVEV (reference sequence). Unmatched junction bases numbered 1, after V lost 2 bases and J lost 7 bases.

CDR3: CASSYLADTQYF. The CDR3 nucleotides are TGTGCCAGCAGTTACTTGGCAGATACGCAGTATTTT. The genes are TRBV28 and TRBJ2-3, with D uncertain. CDR3 length: 12 amino acids. CDR1 and CDR2 from the germline V gene are MDHEN and SYDVKM. Trimming took off 4 bases at V and 4 bases at J, with 6 bases between the two ends.

V usage is TRBV15 and J usage is TRBJ1-4; D gene uncertain. The CDR3 totals 13 residues. Germline CDR1 is LNHNV and CDR2 is YYDKDF (reference sequence). Trimming stripped 2 bases from V and 10 bases from J, with 11 bases between. The CDR3 spells CATSRRPDGKLFF. CDR3 in DNA: TGTGCCACCAGCAGACGACCGGATGGAAAACTGTTTTTT.

There are many counts of this clonotype. The V gene is TRBV7-9, the J gene TRBJ2-1; weak D call: TRBD1 (6 bases). CDR3 length: 16 residues. Trimming removed 1 base from V and 7 bases from J, with 17 bases in between. Germline V gene lookup returns CDR1 SEHNR and CDR2 FQNEAQ (reference sequence). The CDR3 DNA is TGTGCCAGCAGCTTAGGACAGGTTCGAATCAATAATGAGCAGTTCTTC. Translation gives CASSLGQVRINNEQFF.

The genes are TRBV6-1 and TRBJ2-7; 10 nucleotides align to TRBD1. The CDR3 spans 14 residues. In germline, CDR1 is MNHNS, CDR2 SASEGT. The J segment lost 7 bases and the V segment lost 9 bases, leaving 12 bases of the junction unmatched. The CDR3 bases are TGTGCCAGTCGCCGGGACAGGGGAATTCGGGAGCAGTACTTC. The encoded protein is CASRRDRGIREQYF.

V and J are TRBV18 and TRBJ1-3; D perhaps matches TRBD1 (5 bases). This CDR3 contains 16 residues. V was clipped by 1 base and J by 4 bases, with 14 bases between them. Germline CDR1 KGHSH, CDR2 LQKENI. CDR3 residues: CASSPRALGRGNTIYF. Here the CDR3 DNA reads TGTGCCAGCTCACCACGGGCCCTGGGACGGGGAAACACCATATATTTT.

This clonotype was counted many times. V is TRBV27 and J is TRBJ1-1; TRBD1 matches at 9 bases. V shed 5 bases, J shed 5 bases, and the junction held 9 bases outside the gene matches. This CDR3 region has 15 residues. Germline V gives CDR1 MNHEY, CDR2 SMNVEV (reference sequence). The CDR3 loop is CASSPLRTGETEAFF. The CDR3 DNA follows: TGTGCCAGCAGTCCCCTTAGGACAGGGGAAACTGAAGCTTTCTTT.

This clonotype showed up many times. The chain recombines TRBV2 with TRBJ1-2, with 7 bases that match TRBD1. The CDR3 consists of 13 residues. Trimming took 4 bases from V and 7 from J; bases not matched to a gene: 6. Germline V lookup: CDR1 SNHLY, CDR2 FYNNEI. The CDR3 region has the DNA TGTGCCAGCAGTGTAGAGCAGGGGGGTGGCTACACCTTC. Amino acid sequence: CASSVEQGGGYTF. The variable domain in full, with the rest retrieved from reference TRBV2 and TRBJ1-2, is EPEVTQTPSHQVTQMGQEVILRCVPISNHLYFYWYRQILGQKVEFLVSFYNNEISEKSEIFDDQFSVERPDGSNFTLKIRSTKLEDSAMYFCASSVEQGGGYTFGSGTRLTVV.

In its sample, this clonotype was seen many times. The CDR3 reads CASTDSRKANYGYTF. Written as DNA, the CDR3 is TGTGCCAGCACAGACAGTCGGAAAGCTAACTATGGCTACACCTTC. The rearrangement uses TRBV6-5 and TRBJ1-2; D may be TRBD1 (5 bases). Looked up from germline, CDR1 is MNHEY and CDR2 is SVGAGI. V dropped 7 bases and J dropped 0 bases, with 15 bases sitting between them. The CDR3 has 15 amino acids.

This clonotype occurred many times. DNA for the CDR3: TGTGCCAGCAGCTTAAGCAAGAACACTGAAGCTTTCTTT. Its protein product is CASSLSKNTEAFF. This chain uses TRBV7-9 with TRBJ1-1; D gene uncertain. Germline values: CDR1 SEHNR, CDR2 FQNEAQ (reference sequence). The length of the CDR3 is 13 residues. Trimming shortened V by 2 bases and J by 1 base, and 5 bases separated the two germline ends.

This clonotype was counted many times. CDR3 bases: TGCGCCAGCAGCCTGGGACATACACTCTACGAGCAGTACTTC. Residues: CASSLGHTLYEQYF. The V gene is TRBV4-1, the J gene TRBJ2-7; D is possibly TRBD1 (6 bases). V was trimmed by 4 bases and J by 3 bases, leaving 13 bases between them. This CDR3 is 14 amino acids long. Germline CDR1 and CDR2: MGHRA and YSYEKL.

This clonotype was recorded many times. V usage is TRBV20-1 and J usage is TRBJ2-3; 13 bases align to TRBD2. Unmatched junction bases numbered 1, after V lost 7 bases and J lost 3 bases. The CDR3 runs 13 residues. Germline V gene sequence: CDR1 DFQATT, CDR2 SNEGSKA (reference sequence). DNA of the CDR3: TGCAGTGAGACTAGCGGGAGGACAGATACGCAGTATTTT. This gives the protein CSETSGRTDTQYF.

In its sample, this clonotype was seen many times. The V and J genes are TRBV20-1 and TRBJ2-1; D ambiguous. Looked up from germline, CDR1 is DFQATT and CDR2 is SNEGSKA (reference sequence). The CDR3 loop spans 12 amino acids. V was shortened by 1 base and J by 6 bases, with 7 bases between the two germline ends. The CDR3 nucleotides are TGCAGTGCTAGAGGTTCCCCCAATGAGCAGTTCTTC. The encoded protein is CSARGSPNEQFF.

This clonotype was seen repeatedly, ten times or more. V and J are TRBV24-1 and TRBJ2-6; a weak D match, TRBD2 (5 bases). This CDR3 is 14 amino acids long. Trimming shortened V by 5 bases and J by 1 base, and 5 bases separated the two germline ends. CDR1 is KGHDR and CDR2 is SFDVKD in the germline V gene. CDR3 residues: CATSGGSGANVLTF. In nucleotides, the CDR3 is TGTGCCACCAGTGGCGGGTCTGGGGCCAACGTCCTGACTTTC.

This clonotype was detected many times. J is TRBJ2-5 and V is TRBV10-3; D perhaps matches TRBD1 (7 bases). Germline CDR1 is ENHRY and CDR2 is SYGVKD. Trimming shortened V by 11 bases and J by 3 bases, and 10 bases separated the two germline ends. The CDR3 length is 11 residues. In nucleotides, the CDR3 is TGTGCCGGCGGGACAGAAGAGACCCAGTACTTC. It yields the protein CAGGTEETQYF.

This clonotype has at least ten counts. The chain employs TRBV5-5 and TRBJ2-1; D possibly corresponds to TRBD2 (5 bases). The CDR3 runs 15 residues. V was clipped by 0 bases and J by 5 bases, with 12 bases between them. From germline, CDR1 is SGHKS and CDR2 YYEKEE (reference sequence). CDR3 protein: CASSLGPEGNNEQFF. Written as DNA, the CDR3 is TGTGCCAGCAGCTTGGGGCCAGAGGGAAACAATGAGCAGTTCTTC.

This clonotype was counted at least ten times. The rearrangement joins TRBV12-3 or TRBV12-4 to TRBJ2-7; no reliable D call. The CDR3 is made up of 14 amino acids. V was clipped by 2 bases and J by 0 bases, with 8 bases between them. Here the CDR3 reads CASSLPEISYEQYF. The CDR3 nucleotides are TGTGCCAGCAGTTTACCTGAAATCTCCTACGAGCAGTACTTC.

Ten or more counts support this clonotype. The chain links TRBV5-1 to TRBJ2-3; D is unresolved. CDR1 is SGHRS and CDR2 is YFSETQ in the germline V gene. The CDR3 is 15 residues long. Trimming took 6 bases from V and 2 from J, leaving 16 bases between them. CDR3 protein: CASKSPTDATDTQYF. CDR3 sequence (DNA): TGCGCCAGCAAATCACCGACGGACGCCACAGATACGCAGTATTTT.

This clonotype was detected many times. This chain connects TRBV5-1 to TRBJ1-1; no reliable D call. The V end was cut by 5 bases, the J end by 0 bases, with 14 bases between. CDR1 and CDR2 (germline): SGHRS, YFSETQ. The CDR3 sequence is 15 residues long. The chain's CDR3 is CASRLSDVLNTEAFF. The CDR3 DNA sequence: TGCGCCAGCAGACTTAGTGACGTATTGAACACTGAAGCTTTCTTT.

This clonotype was counted many times. This chain links TRBV12-3 or TRBV12-4 with TRBJ2-1; D is possibly TRBD2 (5 bases). V dropped 5 bases and J dropped 9 bases, with 14 bases sitting between them. CDR3 length: 13 residues. CDR3: CASSLRTDAEQFF. CDR3 in DNA: TGTGCCAGCAGTCTTCGGACTGATGCTGAGCAGTTCTTC.

This clonotype has a count of ten or more. The rearrangement links TRBV20-1 to TRBJ2-3; 7 nucleotides match TRBD2. Germline CDR1 and CDR2: DFQATT and SNEGSKA (reference sequence). The CDR3 is 15 amino acids. Trimming cost V 3 bases and J 4 bases; bases outside gene matches: 10. The CDR3 is CSARGPAGNADTQYF. Written as DNA, the CDR3 is TGCAGTGCTAGGGGGCCAGCGGGGAATGCAGATACGCAGTATTTT.